The 24 T cell receptor beta chains reported below all come from one sample, sequenced in a study of T cell clonality in common variable immunodeficiency (dated by TCRdb to the mid-2010s). The receptor library was made with the immunoSEQ multiplex PCR assay. What TCRdb holds here is the immuneACCESS table cut down to in-frame rearrangements. Part of the clones is not present; checked against another copy, under half of the missing clones reflect an unresolved V gene, and the others are unexplained. In this sample the table shows roughly 51,000 clones, and no singletons are among them. Of the sample, 5.4% is held by the ten largest clones. Sequencing was carried out using peripheral blood mononuclear cells. The receptor set was obtained from a person aged 18 to 75 in good health.

This clone was recorded many times. The read terminates 3 residues before the CDR3 end, so the remaining end is supplied by the germline J gene. This chain links TRBV5-1 with TRBJ2-7, with 9 bases lining up with TRBD1. The germline V gene has CDR1 SGHRS and CDR2 YFSETQ. CDR3 length equals 13 residues. V was pared by 4 bases and J by 6 bases, with 5 bases of the junction left unmatched. The CDR3 DNA, read in part, is TGCGCCAGCAGCAGGGACAGGGAACGCGAG. It encodes CASSRDRERE. The whole CDR3 protein is CASSRDREREQYF.

Ten or more counts support this clone. Read sequence stops 3 residues before the CDR3 end, and the germline J gene provides the missing end. The V and J genes are TRBV5-1 and TRBJ2-3, with 14 bases identical to TRBD2. V was clipped by 4 bases and J by 5 bases; unmatched bases: 9. This CDR3 comprises 17 residues. Germline-derived CDR1 and CDR2 are SGHRS and YFSETQ. Incomplete CDR3 DNA: TGCGCCAGCAGCACGGGACTAGCGGGGGTGACTCAAGATACG. It specifies CASSTGLAGVTQDT. The full CDR3 sequence reads CASSTGLAGVTQDTQYF.

This clone was observed many times. The read ends 3 residues early relative to the CDR3; the germline J gene fills the gap. V is TRBV20-1 and J is TRBJ1-3; TRBD1 might be the D (5 bases). The CDR3 runs 12 residues. Per the germline V gene, CDR1 is DFQATT and CDR2 is SNEGSKA (reference sequence). The ends were cut back, 5 bases at V and 8 bases at J, with 13 bases in the middle. The CDR3 bases that were read are TGCAGTGCTGGGGTGAGGGGCGACACC. Amino acids: CSAGVRGDT. The whole CDR3 sequence is CSAGVRGDTIYF.

This clone was observed at least ten times. The observed sequence ends 3 residues before the CDR3 terminus, with the missing tail filled in from the germline J gene. The chain links TRBV18 to TRBJ2-5; 7 bases map to TRBD1. This CDR3 contains 15 residues. The germline V gene has CDR1 KGHSH and CDR2 LQKENI. Trimming at V came to 6 bases and at J to 0 bases, leaving 7 bases not matched to a gene. The CDR3 spells CASSHTGTDQETQYF. CDR3 DNA, as far as it was read: TGTGCCAGCTCCCACACCGGGACAGACCAAGAGACC.

This clone was counted many times. The read ends 3 residues before the CDR3 terminus; that terminus is restored from the germline J gene. The chain links TRBV29-1 to TRBJ2-1; TRBD1 matches 7 bases. V trimming: 4 bases; J trimming: 8 bases; junction bases outside the gene matches: 8. From germline, CDR1 is SQVTM and CDR2 ANQGSEA. This CDR3 spans 13 amino acids. The CDR3 spells CSVVDRVGDEQFF. The sequenced part of the CDR3 DNA is TGCAGCGTTGTAGACAGGGTAGGGGATGAG.

Only a few counts were recorded for this clone. The CDR3 goes on 3 residues after the read ends, and that part is filled in from the germline J gene. The rearrangement joins TRBV7-9 to TRBJ1-3, with TRBD1 matching over 7 bases. CDR1 and CDR2 from the germline V gene are SEHNR and FQNEAQ (reference sequence). V lost 5 bases to trimming and J lost 2 bases; unmatched junction nucleotides: 3. The CDR3 is made up of 14 amino acids. The CDR3 DNA, read in part, is TGTGCCAGCAGCCAAACAGGGGCTGGAAACACC. It is translated as CASSQTGAGNT. The entire CDR3 protein reads CASSQTGAGNTIYF. Full variable domain (remainder filled in from reference TRBV7-9 and TRBJ1-3): DTGVSQNPRHKITKRGQNVTFRCDPISEHNRLYWYRQTLGQGPEFLTYFQNEAQLEKSRLLSDRFSAERPKGSFSTLEIQRTEQGDSAMYLCASSQTGAGNTIYFGEGSWLTVV.

This clone was counted at least ten times. The read comes to an end 3 residues before the CDR3 does, leaving the germline J gene to fill in the end. V gene TRBV29-1 combines with J gene TRBJ2-5, with 15 bases fitting TRBD2. Germline trimming cut 6 bases from V and 2 bases from J; bases unmatched to any gene: 1. The CDR3 contains 14 residues. CDR1 and CDR2 (germline): SQVTM, ANQGSEA. This CDR3 is CSVGLAGGQETQYF. The part of the CDR3 DNA that was read is TGCAGCGTAGGACTAGCGGGAGGGCAAGAGACC.

As regards this clone: The read ends 3 residues shy of where the CDR3 ends; the end is completed using the germline J gene. The rearrangement joins TRBV5-1 to TRBJ1-6, with D tentatively TRBD1 (6 bases). This CDR3 has 17 residues. Trimming cost V 0 bases and J 6 bases, with 16 bases left between them. Germline lookup yields CDR1 SGHRS and CDR2 YFSETQ. CDR3 DNA (partial): TGCGCCAGCAGCTTGGTGGTTGGGGGCCGCGTTAATTCACCC. It specifies CASSLVVGGRVNSP. The full CDR3 protein reads CASSLVVGGRVNSPLHF. Full variable domain (rest looked up from reference TRBV5-1 and TRBJ1-6): KAGVTQTPRYLIKTRGQQVTLSCSPISGHRSVSWYQQTPGQGLQFLFEYFSETQRNKGNFPGRFSGRQFSNSRSEMNVSTLELGDSALYLCASSLVVGGRVNSPLHFGNGTRLTVT.

On this clone itself: The CDR3 is cut off 3 residues early in the read; its end comes from the germline J gene. This chain joins TRBV7-6 and TRBJ1-2; D remains ambiguous. CDR1 is SGHVS and CDR2 is FNYEAQ in the germline V gene. The CDR3 covers 14 residues. Here the CDR3 reads CASSLEDYSYDYTF. The part of the CDR3 DNA that was read is TGTGCCAGCAGCTTAGAGGACTACTCCTACGAC.

This clone was counted a few times. Coverage ceases 3 residues before the CDR3 finishes, and the germline J gene fills in the end. The chain employs TRBV10-2 and TRBJ2-1, with 8 bases that match TRBD2. V trimming: 4 bases; J trimming: 3 bases; junction bases outside the gene matches: 11. The CDR3 contains 17 residues. Looked up from germline, CDR1 is WSHSY and CDR2 is SAAADI. The part of the CDR3 DNA that was read is TGCGCCAGCAGTGGGCTGGGGGGAGCGGGAGTCTACAATGAG. Residues: CASSGLGGAGVYNE. The entire CDR3 sequence reads CASSGLGGAGVYNEQFF.

This clone appeared many times. The read gets to within 3 residues of the CDR3 end, and the germline J gene fills in the rest. The chain recombines TRBV5-4 with TRBJ1-2; D remains ambiguous. Germline V gene sequence: CDR1 SGHNT, CDR2 YYREEE (reference sequence). Trimming stripped 4 bases from V and 5 bases from J, with 6 bases between. The CDR3 runs to 11 residues. Incomplete CDR3 DNA: TGTGCCAGCAGCGCGGGGTATGGC. Translation: CASSAGYG. The whole CDR3 region reads CASSAGYGYTF.

The table lists this clone with many counts. The CDR3 end falls 3 residues outside the read, so it is completed with the germline J gene. This chain links TRBV19 with TRBJ1-4, with 10 bases matching TRBD1. This CDR3 has 16 amino acids. Trimming cost V 4 bases and J 2 bases; bases outside gene matches: 4. Germline assignment: CDR1 LNHDA and CDR2 SQIVND (reference sequence). The part of the CDR3 DNA that was read is TGTGCCAGTAGTACCGGGACAGGGGAGACTAATGAAAAA. Encoded protein: CASSTGTGETNEK. The complete CDR3 reads CASSTGTGETNEKLFF.

This clone was counted ten times or more. Read coverage stops 3 residues before the CDR3 terminus; the germline J gene supplies the remainder. The J gene is TRBJ2-1, the V gene TRBV2; 8 nucleotides align to TRBD1. V lost 7 bases to trimming and J lost 3 bases; unmatched junction nucleotides: 2. The germline V gene encodes CDR1 SNHLY and CDR2 FYNNEI. The CDR3 has 13 residues. CDR3 residues: CASKDRVYNEQFF. Incomplete CDR3 DNA: TGTGCCAGCAAGGACAGGGTCTACAATGAG.

This clone was counted ten times or more. The read is 3 residues too short to cover the CDR3 end, so that end is filled in from the germline J gene. The chain couples TRBV20-1 to TRBJ2-2; a weak D match, TRBD1 (5 bases). The CDR3 is made up of 14 amino acids. Per the germline V gene, CDR1 is DFQATT and CDR2 is SNEGSKA (reference sequence). Trimming took off 3 bases at V and 5 bases at J, with 13 bases between the two ends. The CDR3 loop is CSARWQGGTGELFF. CDR3 bases read: TGCAGTGCTAGGTGGCAGGGTGGGACCGGGGAG.

In this sample, this clone turned up many times. From the germline J gene comes the end of the CDR3, since the read stops 3 residues before it. V usage is TRBV29-1 and J usage is TRBJ1-5, with D possibly matching TRBD1 (6 bases). The V gene's germline CDR1 is SQVTM and CDR2 ANQGSEA. V lost 4 bases to trimming and J lost 5 bases, with 12 bases between them. The CDR3 consists of 13 residues. CDR3 DNA (partial): TGCAGCGTTGCACAGGGAAGGGATCAGCCC. It codes for CSVAQGRDQP. The whole CDR3 reads CSVAQGRDQPQHF. Together with reference TRBV29-1 and TRBJ1-5, the CDR3 gives the full variable domain: SAVISQKPSRDICQRGTSLTIQCQVDSQVTMMFWYRQQPGQSLTLIATANQGSEATYESGFVIDKFPISRPNLTFSTLTVSNMSPEDSSIYLCSVAQGRDQPQHFGDGTRLSIL.

This clone has a count of ten or more. The CDR3 is cut off 3 residues early in the read; its end comes from the germline J gene. The chain employs TRBV20-1 and TRBJ2-7; D possibly corresponds to TRBD2 (7 bases). Germline V lookup: CDR1 DFQATT, CDR2 SNEGSKA (reference sequence). The CDR3 loop spans 16 amino acids. V lost 0 bases, J lost 1 base, and 16 bases lay in between. CDR3 protein: CSARDVMGGLSYEQYF. CDR3 DNA, as far as it was read: TGCAGTGCTAGAGATGTCATGGGGGGGCTTTCCTACGAG.

A note on this clone: The germline gene is not matched at one end of the junction; a read error may be the cause. The read comes to an end 3 residues before the CDR3 does, leaving the germline J gene to fill in the end. The chain is built from TRBV7-7 and TRBJ1-6, with D possibly TRBD1 on 5 matching bases. Germline CDR1 reads SSHAT; CDR2 reads FNYEAQ (reference sequence). The CDR3 covers 15 residues. The covered CDR3 bases are TGTGCCAGCAGCCCCTCGGGACTACCTAATTCCCCC. Amino acid sequence: CASSPSGLPNSP. The full CDR3 reads CASSPSGLPNSPLHF.

In this sample, this clone turned up many times. The CDR3 goes on 3 residues after the read ends, and that part is filled in from the germline J gene. The V call is TRBV5-1, the J call TRBJ2-1; TRBD1 aligns across 9 bases. Per germline, CDR1 SGHRS and CDR2 YFSETQ. Trimming cost V 7 bases and J 4 bases; bases outside gene matches: 9. The CDR3 has 15 residues. The CDR3 here is CASGLDRGGYNEQFF. The CDR3 bases that were read are TGCGCCAGCGGGCTAGACAGGGGGGGATACAATGAG.

This clone has a count of ten or more. The read ends 3 residues before the CDR3 terminus; that terminus is restored from the germline J gene. The gene calls are TRBV7-2 and TRBJ1-2, with 8 bases aligning to TRBD1. There are 15 residues in the CDR3. The germline gives CDR1 SGHTA, CDR2 FQGNSA. The V and J ends lost 1 base and 7 bases, in that order; junction bases with no gene match: 8. CDR3 region: CASSLGGAGGSGYTF. The CDR3 DNA, read in part, is TGTGCCAGCAGCTTAGGGGGAGCAGGGGGCTCTGGC.

This clone was observed many times. The read stops 3 residues short of the end of the CDR3; the missing end is completed from the germline J gene. J is TRBJ2-1 and V is TRBV20-1; TRBD2 is a possible D gene (7 bases). V gave up 6 bases and J gave up 9 bases, with 30 bases separating them. The CDR3 consists of 17 residues. The V gene's germline CDR1 is DFQATT and CDR2 SNEGSKA (reference sequence). This CDR3 is CSAAGQDQRGGLVEQFF. The part of the CDR3 DNA that was read is TGCAGTGCCGCGGGGCAGGACCAAAGGGGGGGGCTCGTTGAG.

This clone was seen repeatedly, ten times or more. The read ends 3 residues shy of where the CDR3 ends; the end is completed using the germline J gene. This chain links TRBV20-1 with TRBJ2-1, with 13 bases matching TRBD2. The V segment lost 0 bases and the J segment 8 bases; nucleotides outside the gene matches: 10. The germline V gene encodes CDR1 DFQATT and CDR2 SNEGSKA (reference sequence). The CDR3 has 17 amino acids. Here the CDR3 reads CSARDTLTGLAGHEQFF. The part of the CDR3 DNA that was read is TGCAGTGCTAGAGACACATTAACGGGACTAGCGGGACATGAG.

As to this clone: The DNA ends 3 residues before the CDR3 does, and the rest of the CDR3 is filled in from the germline J gene. This chain connects TRBV7-8 to TRBJ2-6, with D maybe TRBD1 (5 bases). Germline loops: CDR1 SGHVS, CDR2 FQNEAQ. CDR3 length equals 15 residues. The germline V and J ends were trimmed by 4 bases and 1 base, with 8 bases remaining between them. The CDR3 protein is CASSSAGSGANVLTF. The CDR3 DNA, read in part, is TGTGCCAGCAGCTCGGCAGGGTCTGGGGCCAACGTC.

This clone was found many times. Read sequence stops 3 residues before the CDR3 end, and the germline J gene provides the missing end. The chain couples TRBV6-2 or TRBV6-3 to TRBJ2-1; D remains unclear. The CDR3 has 13 residues. The V gene lost 4 bases and the J gene lost 8 bases, with 12 bases spanning the gap. Germline V gene sequence: CDR1 MNHEY, CDR2 SVGEGT. The DNA read from the CDR3 is TGTGCCAGCAGTTCGGGTTCGGTCGATGAG. As protein: CASSSGSVDE. The entire CDR3 protein is CASSSGSVDEQFF.

The table lists this clone with many counts. The read ends 3 residues before the CDR3 terminus; that terminus is restored from the germline J gene. The rearrangement joins TRBV20-1 to TRBJ1-1, with D unresolved. The CDR3 runs to 12 residues. Trimming removed 7 bases from V and 1 base from J, with 10 bases in between. Germline values: CDR1 DFQATT, CDR2 SNEGSKA (reference sequence). CDR3 residues: CSVSGRNTEAFF. The DNA read from the CDR3 is TGCAGTGTGAGCGGCCGGAACACTGAA.